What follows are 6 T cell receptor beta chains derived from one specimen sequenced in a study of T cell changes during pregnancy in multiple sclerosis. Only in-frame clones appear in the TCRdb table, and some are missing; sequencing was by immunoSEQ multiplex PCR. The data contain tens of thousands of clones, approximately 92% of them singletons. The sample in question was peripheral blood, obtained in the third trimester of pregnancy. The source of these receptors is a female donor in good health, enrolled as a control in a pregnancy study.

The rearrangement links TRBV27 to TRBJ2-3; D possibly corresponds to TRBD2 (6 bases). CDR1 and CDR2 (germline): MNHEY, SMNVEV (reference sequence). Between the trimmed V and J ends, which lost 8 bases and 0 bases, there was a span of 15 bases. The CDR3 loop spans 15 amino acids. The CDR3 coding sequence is TGTGCCAGCTCGCGTAGGAGGGACAGCACAGATACGCAGTATTTT. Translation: CASSRRRDSTDTQYF.

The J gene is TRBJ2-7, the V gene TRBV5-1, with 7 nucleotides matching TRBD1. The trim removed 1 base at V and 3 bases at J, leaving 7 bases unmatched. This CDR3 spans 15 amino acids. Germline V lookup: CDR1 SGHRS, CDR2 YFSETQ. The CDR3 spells CASSLLWGQNYEQYF. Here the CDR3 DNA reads TGCGCCAGCAGCTTGTTGTGGGGACAGAACTACGAGCAGTACTTC. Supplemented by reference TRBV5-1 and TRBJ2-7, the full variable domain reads KAGVTQTPRYLIKTRGQQVTLSCSPISGHRSVSWYQQTPGQGLQFLFEYFSETQRNKGNFPGRFSGRQFSNSRSEMNVSTLELGDSALYLCASSLLWGQNYEQYFGPGTRLTVT.

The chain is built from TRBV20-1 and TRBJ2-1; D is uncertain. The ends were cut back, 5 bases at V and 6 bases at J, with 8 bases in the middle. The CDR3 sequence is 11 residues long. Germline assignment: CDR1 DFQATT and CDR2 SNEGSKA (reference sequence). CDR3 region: CSAVGANEQFF. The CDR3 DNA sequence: TGCAGTGCTGTCGGAGCCAATGAGCAGTTCTTC.

The CDR3 sequence: CASRPSDSSNQPQHF. The DNA for the CDR3 is TGTGCCAGCAGGCCTAGCGACAGTAGCAATCAGCCCCAGCATTTT. V is TRBV6-5 and J is TRBJ1-5; tentative D call: TRBD1 (5 bases). This CDR3 is 15 amino acids long. Germline-derived CDR1 and CDR2 are MNHEY and SVGAGI. V shed 6 bases and J shed 0 bases, with 12 bases lying between them.

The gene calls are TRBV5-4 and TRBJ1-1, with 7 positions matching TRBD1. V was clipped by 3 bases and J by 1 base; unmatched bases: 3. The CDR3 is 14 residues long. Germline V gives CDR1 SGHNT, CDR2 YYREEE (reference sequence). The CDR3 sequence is CASSSTGSNTEAFF. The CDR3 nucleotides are TGTGCCAGCAGCTCGACAGGGTCGAACACTGAAGCTTTCTTT.

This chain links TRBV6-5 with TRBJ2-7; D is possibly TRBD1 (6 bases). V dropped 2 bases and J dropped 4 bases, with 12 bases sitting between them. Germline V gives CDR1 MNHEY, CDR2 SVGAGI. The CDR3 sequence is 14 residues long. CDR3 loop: CASSYRGHKYEQYF. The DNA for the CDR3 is TGTGCCAGCAGTTACAGGGGACATAAGTACGAGCAGTACTTC.